This is a list of T cell receptor beta chains from one sample in a study of a mutant IDH1 vaccine in newly diagnosed glioma. Some clones are missing from TCRdb's copy, which holds only in-frame ones; the method was immunoSEQ multiplex PCR. The table lists about 25,000 clones, about 92% of them singletons, with approximately 1.1% in the top ten. Material: PBMCs, obtained from a glioma patient treated with radiotherapy, temozolomide or both. Receptors originate from a man aged 35 to 55 with glioma. CDR3s leave out the opening cysteine and the closing phenylalanine or tryptophan.

V	J	length	CDR3
TRBV4-1	TRBJ1-1	13	ASSPAGGMDTEAF
TRBV5-5	TRBJ2-7	10	ASSPLDYEQY
TRBV6-6	TRBJ2-7	11	ASSYDTGYEQY
TRBV7-6	TRBJ1-1	16	ASSLGSPGQGVNTEAF
TRBV5-6	TRBJ1-2	13	ASSYRDRINYGYT
TRBV19	TRBJ1-2	11	ASSIGQGDGYT
TRBV5-1	TRBJ1-2	12	ASSPVGRDYGYT
TRBV6-5	TRBJ2-5	13	ASKQQGGSQETQY
TRBV7-3	TRBJ1-1	11	ASSPMVGTEAF
TRBV6-1	TRBJ1-5	12	ATLWGLGNQPQH
TRBV19	TRBJ1-2	16	ASKKTVGTGANNYGYT
TRBV7-9	TRBJ2-5	12	ASSPGLVGETQY
TRBV7-2	TRBJ2-2	13	ASSLVLSSSGELF
TRBV11-3	TRBJ1-1	12	ASSGGTANTEAF
TRBV5-1	TRBJ2-1	14	ASSPARAAVYNEQF
TRBV12-5	TRBJ2-1	17	ASGLWYPQTGDGYNEQF
TRBV7-9	TRBJ2-5	13	ASSSIQGRQETQY
TRBV4-1	TRBJ2-7	12	ASSQAHTTYEQY
TRBV11-2	TRBJ2-1	12	ASSPRTGYNEQF
TRBV15	TRBJ1-1	15	ATSRGGTASLGTEAF
TRBV7-8	TRBJ1-2	16	ASSLQGAGGYTNYGYT
TRBV9	TRBJ2-1	10	ASSTRYNEQF
TRBV7-6	TRBJ1-1	11	ASSLDGDAEAF
TRBV5-1	TRBJ1-2	12	ASSPDRLNYGYT
TRBV19	TRBJ2-7	13	ASSILGTGGDEQY
TRBV2	TRBJ1-2	14	ASSEKQSLANYGYT
TRBV29-1	TRBJ1-1	12	SVGGGGSNTEAF